Given below is one T cell receptor beta chain in context. Assay used: immunoSEQ multiplex PCR; TCRdb lists only in-frame clones, some missing. The data hold fewer than 200,000 clones, with about 88% observed a single time. The data were obtained in a study of blood T cell repertoires in COVID-19. In the study overall: The samples span acute and convalescent COVID-19 from the United States, Italy and Spain.

CDR3 length: 15 amino acids. Germline-derived CDR1 and CDR2 are SGDLS and YYNGEE. V lost 0 bases and J 4 bases, leaving 8 bases between the germline ends. In terms of age and location, participants ranged from roughly 18 to 90 years and lived in 24 US areas. Participant-reported clinical history was the basis for cohort assignment. Donors in Cohort 3 who had recovered were those with two negative PCRs, healthcare professional clearance, or resolution of their symptoms. This chain uses TRBV9 with TRBJ1-6, with D hard to call. This clonotype was obtained from a man aged 50 or older who had recovered from COVID-19. The sample was PBMCs or T cells enriched from blood (not recorded which). In nucleotides, the CDR3 is TGTGCCAGCAGCGTAGGCGATGGTTATAATTCACCCCTCCACTTT. Amino acid sequence: CASSVGDGYNSPLHF. Full variable domain (missing parts from reference TRBV9 and TRBJ1-6): DSGVTQTPKHLITATGQRVTLRCSPRSGDLSVYWYQQSLDQGLQFLIQYYNGEERAKGNILERFSAQQFPDLHSELNLSSLELGDSALYFCASSVGDGYNSPLHFGNGTRLTVT.